This T cell receptor beta chain was retrieved from a study of cytomegalovirus exposure and HLA in healthy donors. Germline CDR1 and CDR2: SQVTM and ANQGSEA. Trimming pared 6 bases from V and 9 bases from J, leaving 21 bases between. The CDR3 has 14 amino acids. Overall study findings and caveats: Most TCR beta V segments were productive about 87% or about 30% of the time in an earlier analysis. The Asian-associated ancestry cluster reportedly had fewer N-insertions than the approximately 700-donor mean in a later analysis.

A note on this clone: The target antigen is unknown.

Donors were ostensibly healthy at sampling, although undocumented immune exposures were probable. The PCR had 60 Vbeta and 13 Jbeta primers. Authors' processing steps: An analysis that came later counted roughly 80 million unique TCR beta chains, 9 million to 12 million shared. The method was immunoSEQ multiplex PCR; TCRdb's version includes in-frame clones alone and lacks a portion of them. The V and J calls and clone size come from that table; D and trimming were worked out from the DNA. The table lists about 150,000 clones, 65% to 85% of them singletons, with approximately 5.6% in the top ten. The sample comprised PBMCs. The sequence was obtained from a woman in her thirties or forties in good health and CMV-seropositive. The V gene is TRBV29-1, the J gene TRBJ2-1; D perhaps matches TRBD1 (6 bases). The CDR3 loop is CSVRTDLQGAEQFF. The CDR3 DNA sequence: TGCAGCGTCCGTACCGACTTACAGGGAGCTGAGCAGTTCTTC.